This T cell receptor (beta chain) was captured by sequencing in a study of cytomegalovirus exposure and HLA in healthy donors. Study-wide results and limits: In a later analysis, across HLA loci, associated TCR counts were highest for DRB1, lowest for HLA-C. About 87% or about 30% of the time was how often most TCR beta V segments were productive, according to an earlier analysis. Later work found most CMV-associated TCR beta chains apparently HLA-restricted. Trimming of TCR beta V- and J-genes showed a link, identified in a later analysis, to a missense DCLRE1C variant.

Both 60 Vbeta primers and 13 Jbeta primers went into the PCR. The method was immunoSEQ multiplex PCR; TCRdb's version includes in-frame clones alone and lacks a portion of them. Of 160,000 or so clones detected, approximately 79% appear once; the ten largest clones hold under 8.5%. Germline CDR1 reads WNHNN; CDR2 reads SYGVQD (reference sequence). The CDR3 length is 16 residues. Trimming removed 4 bases from V and 0 bases from J; junction bases left unmatched: 5. With respect to this clone: Its antigen is unknown.

This clonotype originated in a woman aged 45-59 years in good health and CMV-seropositive. The source material was PBMCs. The chain links TRBV10-1 to TRBJ2-1; 8 bases align to TRBD1. The DNA of the CDR3 is TGCGCCAGCAGTGGCCGGACAGGGCACTCCTACAATGAGCAGTTCTTC. It codes for CASSGRTGHSYNEQFF.